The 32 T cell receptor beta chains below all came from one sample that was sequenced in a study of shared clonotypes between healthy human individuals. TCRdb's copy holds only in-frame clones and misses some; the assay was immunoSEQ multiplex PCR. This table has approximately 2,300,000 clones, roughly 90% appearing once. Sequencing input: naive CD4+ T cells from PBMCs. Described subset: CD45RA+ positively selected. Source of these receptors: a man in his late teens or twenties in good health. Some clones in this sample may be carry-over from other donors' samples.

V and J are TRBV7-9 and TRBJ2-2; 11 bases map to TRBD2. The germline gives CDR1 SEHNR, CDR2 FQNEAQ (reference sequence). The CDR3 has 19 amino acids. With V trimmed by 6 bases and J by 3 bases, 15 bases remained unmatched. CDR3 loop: CASSDRTSGPRLYTGELFF. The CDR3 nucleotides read TGTGCCAGCAGTGACAGGACTAGCGGGCCACGACTGTACACCGGGGAGCTGTTTTTT.

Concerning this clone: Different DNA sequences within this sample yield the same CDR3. DNA for the CDR3: TGTGCCAGCAGCGTAGCAGCGAGCTCCTACGAGCAGTACTTC. It codes for CASSVAASSYEQYF. V gene TRBV9 combines with J gene TRBJ2-7; D gene unclear. Germline V gene lookup returns CDR1 SGDLS and CDR2 YYNGEE. V gave up 0 bases and J gave up 0 bases, with 7 bases separating them. This CDR3 has 14 residues. The full variable domain, rest sourced from reference TRBV9 and TRBJ2-7, is DSGVTQTPKHLITATGQRVTLRCSPRSGDLSVYWYQQSLDQGLQFLIQYYNGEERAKGNILERFSAQQFPDLHSELNLSSLELGDSALYFCASSVAASSYEQYFGPGTRLTVT.

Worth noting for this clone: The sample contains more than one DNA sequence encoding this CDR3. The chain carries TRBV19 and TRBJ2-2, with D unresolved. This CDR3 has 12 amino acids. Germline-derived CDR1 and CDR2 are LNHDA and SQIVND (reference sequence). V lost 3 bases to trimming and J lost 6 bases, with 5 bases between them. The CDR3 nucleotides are TGTGCCAGTAGTATTTATCCCGGGGAGCTGTTTTTT. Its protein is CASSIYPGELFF.

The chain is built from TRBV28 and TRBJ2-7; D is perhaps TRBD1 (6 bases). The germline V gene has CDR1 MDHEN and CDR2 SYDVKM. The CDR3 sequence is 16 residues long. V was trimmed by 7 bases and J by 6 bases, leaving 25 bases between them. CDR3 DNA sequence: TGTGCCAGCACCCCCGCCCCCTTGACAGGATTTGGCGAGCAGTACTTC. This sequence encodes CASTPAPLTGFGEQYF. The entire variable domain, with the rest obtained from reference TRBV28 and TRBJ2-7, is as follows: DVKVTQSSRYLVKRTGEKVFLECVQDMDHENMFWYRQDPGLGLRLIYFSYDVKMKEKGDIPEGYSVSREKKERFSLILESASTNQTSMYLCASTPAPLTGFGEQYFGPGTRLTVT.

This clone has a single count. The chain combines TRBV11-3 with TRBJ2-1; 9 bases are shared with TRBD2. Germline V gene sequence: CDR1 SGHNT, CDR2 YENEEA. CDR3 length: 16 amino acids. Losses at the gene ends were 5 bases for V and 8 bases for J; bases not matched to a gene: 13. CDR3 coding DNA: TGTGCCAGCAGCCCCCCGGCGGGAGGGCCGTACGATGAGCAGTTCTTC. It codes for CASSPPAGGPYDEQFF.

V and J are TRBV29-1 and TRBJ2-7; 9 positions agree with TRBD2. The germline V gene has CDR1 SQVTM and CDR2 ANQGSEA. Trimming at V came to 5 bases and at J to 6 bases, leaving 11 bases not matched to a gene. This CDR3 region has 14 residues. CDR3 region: CSVSPGAGGGEQYF. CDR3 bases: TGCAGCGTTTCCCCCGGGGCGGGGGGGGGCGAGCAGTACTTC.

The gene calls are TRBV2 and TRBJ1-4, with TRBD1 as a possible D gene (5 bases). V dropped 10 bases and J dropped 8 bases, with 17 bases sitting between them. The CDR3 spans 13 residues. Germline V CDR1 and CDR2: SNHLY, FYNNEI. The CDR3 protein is CATLRSWGEKLFF. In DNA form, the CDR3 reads TGTGCCACACTAAGATCCTGGGGGGAAAAACTGTTTTTT.

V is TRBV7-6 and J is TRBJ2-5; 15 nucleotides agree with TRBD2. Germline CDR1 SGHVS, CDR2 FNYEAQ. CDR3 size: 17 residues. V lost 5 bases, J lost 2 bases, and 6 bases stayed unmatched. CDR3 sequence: CASSVGLAGGGQETQYF. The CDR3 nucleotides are TGTGCCAGCAGCGTCGGACTAGCGGGAGGGGGGCAAGAGACCCAGTACTTC.

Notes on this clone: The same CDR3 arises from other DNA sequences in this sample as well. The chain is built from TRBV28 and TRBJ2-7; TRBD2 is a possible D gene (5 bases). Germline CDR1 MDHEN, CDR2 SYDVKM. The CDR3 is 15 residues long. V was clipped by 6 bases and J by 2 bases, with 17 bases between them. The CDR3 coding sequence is TGTGCCAGCAGCTCCCCCGGCGGGCCCACCTACGAGCAGTACTTC. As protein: CASSSPGGPTYEQYF.

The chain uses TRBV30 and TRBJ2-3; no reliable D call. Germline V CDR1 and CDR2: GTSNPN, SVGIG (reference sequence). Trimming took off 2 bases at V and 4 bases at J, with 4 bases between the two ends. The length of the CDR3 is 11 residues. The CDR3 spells CAWSSSDTQYF. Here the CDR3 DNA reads TGTGCCTGGAGTTCATCAGATACGCAGTATTTT.

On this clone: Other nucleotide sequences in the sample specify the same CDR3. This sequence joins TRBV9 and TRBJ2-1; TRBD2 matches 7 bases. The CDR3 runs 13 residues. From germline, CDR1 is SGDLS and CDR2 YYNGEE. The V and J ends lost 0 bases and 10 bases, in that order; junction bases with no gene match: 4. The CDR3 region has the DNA TGTGCCAGCAGCGTAGTGGAGGGAGGGGAGCAGTTCTTC. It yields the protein CASSVVEGGEQFF.

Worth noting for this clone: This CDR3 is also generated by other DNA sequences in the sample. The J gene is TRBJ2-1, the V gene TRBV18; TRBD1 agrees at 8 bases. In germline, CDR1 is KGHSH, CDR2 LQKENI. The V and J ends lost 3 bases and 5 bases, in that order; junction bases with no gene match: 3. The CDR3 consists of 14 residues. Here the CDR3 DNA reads TGTGCCAGCTCACCGCAGACAGGGGACAATGAGCAGTTCTTC. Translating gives CASSPQTGDNEQFF. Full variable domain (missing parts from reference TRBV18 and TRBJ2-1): NAGVMQNPRHLVRRRGQEARLRCSPMKGHSHVYWYRQLPEEGLKFMVYLQKENIIDESGMPKERFSAEFPKEGPSILRIQQVVRGDSAAYFCASSPQTGDNEQFFGPGTRLTVL.

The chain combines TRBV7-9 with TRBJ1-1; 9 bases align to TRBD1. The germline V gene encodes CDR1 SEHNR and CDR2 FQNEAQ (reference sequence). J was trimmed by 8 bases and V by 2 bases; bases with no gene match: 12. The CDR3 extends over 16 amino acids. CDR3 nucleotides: TGTGCCAGCAGCTTAAGGTTGGATGTGACAGGGGGAGAAGCTTTCTTT. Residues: CASSLRLDVTGGEAFF.

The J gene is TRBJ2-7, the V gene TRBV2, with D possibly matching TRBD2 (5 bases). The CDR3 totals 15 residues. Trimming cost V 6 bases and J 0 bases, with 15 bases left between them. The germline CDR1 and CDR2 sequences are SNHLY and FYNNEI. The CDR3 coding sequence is TGTGCCAGCAGGAAGGGAGCGGCTGGCTCCTACGAGCAGTACTTC. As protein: CASRKGAAGSYEQYF.

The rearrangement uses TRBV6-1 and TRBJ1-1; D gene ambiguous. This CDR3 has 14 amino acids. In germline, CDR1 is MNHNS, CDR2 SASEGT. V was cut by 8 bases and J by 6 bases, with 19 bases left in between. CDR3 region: CASERSASRSEAFF. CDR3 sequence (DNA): TGTGCCAGCGAAAGGAGCGCCTCCCGGTCTGAAGCTTTCTTT.

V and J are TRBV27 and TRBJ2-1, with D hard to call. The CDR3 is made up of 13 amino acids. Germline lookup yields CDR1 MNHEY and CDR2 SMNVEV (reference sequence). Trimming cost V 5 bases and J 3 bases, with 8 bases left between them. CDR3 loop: CASSPPNYNEQFF. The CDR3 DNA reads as TGTGCCAGCAGTCCCCCGAACTACAATGAGCAGTTCTTC.

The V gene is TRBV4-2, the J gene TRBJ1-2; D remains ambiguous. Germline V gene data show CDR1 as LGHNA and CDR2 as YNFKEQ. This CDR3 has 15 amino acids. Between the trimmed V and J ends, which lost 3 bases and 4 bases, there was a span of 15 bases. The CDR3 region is CASSQPDGSGYGYTF. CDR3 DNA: TGTGCCAGCAGCCAGCCGGACGGGTCAGGCTATGGCTACACCTTC.

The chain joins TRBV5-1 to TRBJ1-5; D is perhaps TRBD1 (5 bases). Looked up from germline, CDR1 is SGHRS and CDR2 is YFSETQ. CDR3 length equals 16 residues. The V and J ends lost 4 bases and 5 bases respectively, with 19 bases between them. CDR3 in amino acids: CASSPLGGGGHQPQHF. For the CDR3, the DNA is TGCGCCAGCAGCCCCCTCGGTGGGGGTGGCCATCAGCCCCAGCATTTT.

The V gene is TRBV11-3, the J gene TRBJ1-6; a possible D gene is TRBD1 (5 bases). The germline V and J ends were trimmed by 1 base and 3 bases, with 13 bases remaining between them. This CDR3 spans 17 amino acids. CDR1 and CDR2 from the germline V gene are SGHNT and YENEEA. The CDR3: CASSLAKGPFYNSPLHF. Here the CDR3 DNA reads TGTGCCAGCAGCTTAGCCAAGGGGCCCTTCTATAATTCACCCCTCCACTTT.

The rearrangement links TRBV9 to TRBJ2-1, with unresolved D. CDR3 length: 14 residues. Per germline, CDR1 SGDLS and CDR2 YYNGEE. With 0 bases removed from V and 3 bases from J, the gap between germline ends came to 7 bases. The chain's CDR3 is CASSVDSVYNEQFF. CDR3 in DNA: TGTGCCAGCAGCGTAGATTCAGTCTACAATGAGCAGTTCTTC.

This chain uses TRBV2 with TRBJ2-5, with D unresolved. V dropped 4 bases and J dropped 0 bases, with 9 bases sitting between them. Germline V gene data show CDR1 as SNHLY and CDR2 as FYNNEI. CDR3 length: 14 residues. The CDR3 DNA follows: TGTGCCAGCAGTGTTGGGGTGCACCAAGAGACCCAGTACTTC. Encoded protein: CASSVGVHQETQYF.

The CDR3 sequence is CASSLRTGTPGEQYF. In nucleotides, the CDR3 is TGTGCCAGCAGCCTCCGGACAGGGACCCCCGGCGAGCAGTACTTC. The chain carries TRBV7-8 and TRBJ2-7; 8 bases are a match to TRBD1. CDR3 length equals 15 residues. V dropped 5 bases and J dropped 6; count of bases not matched to a gene: 12. Germline assignment: CDR1 SGHVS and CDR2 FQNEAQ. The variable domain in full, with the rest retrieved from reference TRBV7-8 and TRBJ2-7, is GAGVSQSPRYKVAKRGQDVALRCDPISGHVSLFWYQQALGQGPEFLTYFQNEAQLDKSGLPSDRFFAERPEGSVSTLKIQRTQQEDSAVYLCASSLRTGTPGEQYFGPGTRLTVT.

In DNA, the CDR3 is TGCAGCGTTGCAGGACAGGGCCCGGACTATGGCTACACCTTC. It encodes CSVAGQGPDYGYTF. The gene calls are TRBV29-1 and TRBJ1-2, with 8 bases identical to TRBD1. The germline gives CDR1 SQVTM, CDR2 ANQGSEA. This CDR3 region has 14 residues. The J segment lost 3 bases and the V segment lost 4 bases, leaving 7 bases of the junction unmatched.

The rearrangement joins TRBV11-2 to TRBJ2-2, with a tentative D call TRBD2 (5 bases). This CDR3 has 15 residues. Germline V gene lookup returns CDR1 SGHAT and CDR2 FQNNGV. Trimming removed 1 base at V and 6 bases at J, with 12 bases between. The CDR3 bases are TGTGCCAGCAGCTTAGGGGCGGGCTGGGCCGGGGAGCTGTTTTTT. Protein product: CASSLGAGWAGELFF.

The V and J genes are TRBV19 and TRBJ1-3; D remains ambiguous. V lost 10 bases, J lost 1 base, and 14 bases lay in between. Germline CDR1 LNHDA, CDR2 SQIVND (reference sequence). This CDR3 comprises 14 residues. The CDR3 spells CATRSGRSGNTIYF. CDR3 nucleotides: TGTGCCACCCGGTCTGGAAGGTCTGGAAACACCATATATTTT. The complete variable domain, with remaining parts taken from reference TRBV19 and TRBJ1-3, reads DGGITQSPKYLFRKEGQNVTLSCEQNLNHDAMYWYRQDPGQGLRLIYYSQIVNDFQKGDIAEGYSVSREKKESFPLTVTSAQKNPTAFYLCATRSGRSGNTIYFGEGSWLTVV.

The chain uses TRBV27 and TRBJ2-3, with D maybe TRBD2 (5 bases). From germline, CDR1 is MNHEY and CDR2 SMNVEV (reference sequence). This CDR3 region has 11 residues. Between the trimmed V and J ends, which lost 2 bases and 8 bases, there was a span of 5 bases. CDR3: CASSLGGTQYF. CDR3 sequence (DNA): TGTGCCAGCAGTTTAGGAGGTACGCAGTATTTT.

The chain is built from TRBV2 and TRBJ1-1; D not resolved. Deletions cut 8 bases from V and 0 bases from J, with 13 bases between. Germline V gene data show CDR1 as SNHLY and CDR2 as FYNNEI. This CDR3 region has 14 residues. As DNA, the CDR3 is TGTGCCAGCGAGGAGAATCTTATGAACACTGAAGCTTTCTTT. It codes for CASEENLMNTEAFF.

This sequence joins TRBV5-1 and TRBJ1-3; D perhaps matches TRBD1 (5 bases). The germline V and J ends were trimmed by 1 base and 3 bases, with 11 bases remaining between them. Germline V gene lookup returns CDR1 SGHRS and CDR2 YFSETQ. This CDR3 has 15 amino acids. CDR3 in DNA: TGCGCCAGCAGCTTGTCGGGGGAAAGTGGAAACACCATATATTTT. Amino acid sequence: CASSLSGESGNTIYF.

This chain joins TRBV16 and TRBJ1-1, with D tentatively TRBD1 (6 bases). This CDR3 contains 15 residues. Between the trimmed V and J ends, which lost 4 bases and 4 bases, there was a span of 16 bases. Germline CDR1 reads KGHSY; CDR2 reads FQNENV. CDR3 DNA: TGTGCCAGCAGCCCAAAGCCCCCGGGGGCCACTGAAGCTTTCTTT. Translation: CASSPKPPGATEAFF.

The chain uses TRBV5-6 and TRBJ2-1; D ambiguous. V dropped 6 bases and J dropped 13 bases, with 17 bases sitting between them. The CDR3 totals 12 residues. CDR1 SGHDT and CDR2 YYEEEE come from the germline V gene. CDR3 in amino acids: CASTTPKGLQFF. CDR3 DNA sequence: TGTGCCAGCACCACCCCAAAAGGATTACAGTTCTTC. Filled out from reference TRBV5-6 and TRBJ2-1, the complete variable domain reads DAGVTQSPTHLIKTRGQQVTLRCSPKSGHDTVSWYQQALGQGPQFIFQYYEEEERQRGNFPDRFSGHQFPNYSSELNVNALLLGDSALYLCASTTPKGLQFFGPGTRLTVL.

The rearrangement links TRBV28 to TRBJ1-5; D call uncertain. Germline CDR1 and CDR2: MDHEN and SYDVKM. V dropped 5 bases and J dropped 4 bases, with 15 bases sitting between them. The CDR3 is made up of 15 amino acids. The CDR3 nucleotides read TGTGCCAGCAGTGCTTTGGGTGCGGGGAATCAGCCCCAGCATTTT. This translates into CASSALGAGNQPQHF. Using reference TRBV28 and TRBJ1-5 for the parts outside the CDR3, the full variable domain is DVKVTQSSRYLVKRTGEKVFLECVQDMDHENMFWYRQDPGLGLRLIYFSYDVKMKEKGDIPEGYSVSREKKERFSLILESASTNQTSMYLCASSALGAGNQPQHFGDGTRLSIL.

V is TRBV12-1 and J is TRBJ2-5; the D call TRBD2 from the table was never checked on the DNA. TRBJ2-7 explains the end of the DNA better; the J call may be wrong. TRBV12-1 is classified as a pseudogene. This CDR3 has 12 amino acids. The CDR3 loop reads CASSLYSYEQYF. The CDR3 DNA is TGTGCCAGCAGCTTATATTCCTACGAGCAGTACTTC.